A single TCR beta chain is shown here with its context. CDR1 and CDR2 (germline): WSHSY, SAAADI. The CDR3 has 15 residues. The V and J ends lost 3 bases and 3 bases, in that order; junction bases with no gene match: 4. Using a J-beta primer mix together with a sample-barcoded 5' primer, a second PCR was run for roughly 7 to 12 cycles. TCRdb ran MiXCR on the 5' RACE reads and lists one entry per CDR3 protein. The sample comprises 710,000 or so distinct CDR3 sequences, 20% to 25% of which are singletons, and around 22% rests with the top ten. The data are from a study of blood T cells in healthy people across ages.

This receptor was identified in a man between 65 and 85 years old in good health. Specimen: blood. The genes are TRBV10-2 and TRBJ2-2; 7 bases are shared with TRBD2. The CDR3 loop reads CASSEGLADTGELFF. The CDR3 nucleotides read TGCGCCAGCAGTGAAGGGCTAGCGGACACCGGGGAGCTGTTTTTT.